This is a list of T cell receptor beta chains from one sample in a study of T cells in Graves' hyperthyroidism and ophthalmopathy. Each CDR3 protein gets one entry after TCRdb re-called the multiplex PCR reads with MiXCR. The data contain 600,000 to 900,000 distinct CDR3 sequences, around 17% of them seen just once; the ten biggest clones take up over 7.5%. The sample taken for sequencing was blood. The receptor source for this set is a man between 18 and 29 years old with Graves' hyperthyroidism. CDR3s include the opening cysteine and the closing phenylalanine or tryptophan. The D gene is left open where the match is weak. The listing skips clone size in some rows; elsewhere it reads once, few, many or a size class.

D gene	clone size	V gene	J gene	CDR3 protein	CDR3 DNA
TRBD1	many	TRBV7-9	TRBJ2-1	CASSLSPGQGHNEQFF	TGTGCCAGCAGCTTATCTCCGGGACAGGGACACAATGAGCAGTTCTTC
TRBD1	-	TRBV20-1	TRBJ1-2	CSAGDRGTANYGYTF	TGCAGTGCTGGGGACAGGGGGACTGCTAACTATGGCTACACCTTC
-	many	TRBV20-1	TRBJ2-1	CSARDWDEQFF	TGCAGTGCTAGAGACTGGGATGAGCAGTTCTTC
-	many	TRBV20-1	TRBJ2-5	CSARDPTGAETQYF	TGCAGTGCTAGAGACCCGACAGGAGCAGAGACCCAGTACTTC
TRBD1	many	TRBV11-3	TRBJ1-1	CASSLGVRTGRGVFF	TGTGCCAGCAGCTTAGGGGTTCGGACAGGGAGAGGTGTATTCTTT
-	many	TRBV20-1	TRBJ2-7	CSASPQGLGMREQYF	TGCAGTGCTAGTCCCCAGGGCCTGGGGATGCGAGAGCAGTACTTC
TRBD2	few	TRBV20-1	TRBJ2-1	CSAREGLAGVGNEQFF	TGCAGTGCTAGAGAGGGCCTAGCGGGAGTGGGAAATGAGCAGTTCTTC
-	many	TRBV28	TRBJ1-5	CASSLGFDQPQHF	TGTGCCAGCAGTTTGGGATTCGATCAGCCCCAGCATTTT
TRBD1	many	TRBV12-3/TRBV12-4	TRBJ1-6	CASSLDRGGGSPLHF	TGTGCCAGCAGTTTGGACAGGGGGGGGGGATCACCCCTCCACTTT
-	many	TRBV2	TRBJ2-7	CASSERVGLSYEQYF	TGTGCCAGCAGTGAACGGGTGGGATTGTCCTACGAGCAGTACTTC
-	few	TRBV2	TRBJ1-4	CASSDSGEDNEKLFF	TGTGCCAGCAGTGATTCAGGGGAGGATAATGAAAAACTGTTTTTT
TRBD1	many	TRBV2	TRBJ1-2	CASSGDRVSYGYTF	TGTGCCAGCAGTGGGGACAGGGTATCCTATGGCTACACCTTC
-	many	TRBV7-9	TRBJ1-4	CASSHGGGNEKLFF	TGTGCCAGCAGCCACGGAGGGGGAAATGAAAAACTGTTTTTT
-	many	TRBV30	TRBJ1-5	CAWSVPRPYSNQPQHF	TGTGCCTGGAGTGTACCCCGACCCTATAGCAATCAGCCCCAGCATTTT
-	-	TRBV7-2	TRBJ2-7	CASSWGASGYEQYF	TGTGCCAGCAGCTGGGGGGCTAGCGGCTACGAGCAGTACTTC
-	many	TRBV19	TRBJ2-7	CASSIGGSSSYEQYF	TGTGCCAGTAGTATCGGAGGTTCAAGCTCCTACGAGCAGTACTTC
-	-	TRBV30	TRBJ1-3	CAQIPMRSTGNTTYF	TGTGCCCAGATCCCAATGAGGAGTACTGGAAACACCACATATTTT
-	-	TRBV7-2	TRBJ2-7	CASSLGAHYNYEQYF	TGTGCCAGCAGCTTAGGGGCGCACTACAACTACGAGCAGTACTTC
-	few	TRBV27	TRBJ1-6	CASSYGRDNSPLHF	TGTGCCAGCAGTTACGGCAGGGATAATTCACCCCTCCACTTT
-	once	TRBV4-1	TRBJ1-5	CASSQVPLQGDQPQHF	TGCGCCAGCAGCCAGGTCCCATTACAGGGAGATCAGCCCCAGCATTTT
TRBD1	-	TRBV3-1	TRBJ1-6	CASKQGARIDSPLHF	TGTGCCAGCAAACAGGGGGCCAGGATCGATTCACCCCTCCACTTT
TRBD2	many	TRBV28	TRBJ2-5	CASSSPGLAGGPETQYF	TGTGCCAGCAGTTCCCCCGGACTAGCGGGAGGGCCAGAGACCCAGTACTTC
TRBD2	many	TRBV7-2	TRBJ2-3	CASNRGGADTQYF	TGTGCCAGCAACCGGGGGGGTGCAGATACGCAGTATTTT
-	many	TRBV27	TRBJ2-7	CASSLVQGSEQYF	TGTGCCAGCAGTTTGGTTCAAGGTTCCGAGCAGTACTTC
TRBD1	many	TRBV9	TRBJ1-2	CASSPHSTGGVNGYTF	TGTGCCAGCAGCCCACACTCGACAGGGGGCGTGAATGGCTACACCTTC
TRBD2	many	TRBV9	TRBJ2-2	CASSGTSGTNTGELFF	TGTGCCAGCAGCGGGACTAGCGGGACCAACACCGGGGAGCTGTTTTTT
TRBD1	-	TRBV13	TRBJ1-4	CASSFNRGPDEKLFF	TGTGCCAGCAGCTTTAACAGGGGGCCGGATGAAAAACTGTTTTTT
-	-	TRBV24-1	TRBJ2-3	CATSDPRYLGTDTQYF	TGTGCCACCAGTGACCCGCGTTATCTGGGCACAGATACGCAGTATTTT
-	few	TRBV12-5	TRBJ2-3	CASGSPNFLTDTQYF	TGTGCTAGTGGTTCCCCGAATTTCCTCACAGATACGCAGTATTTT
-	-	TRBV29-1	TRBJ1-2	CSVGQNGGYTF	TGCAGCGTTGGCCAGAACGGGGGCTACACCTTC
-	few	TRBV29-1	TRBJ2-5	CSVSGAGGVETQYF	TGCAGCGTCAGTGGGGCAGGTGGGGTAGAGACCCAGTACTTC
TRBD1	many	TRBV2	TRBJ1-2	CASSPGQGDGYTF	TGTGCCAGCAGCCCGGGACAGGGGGATGGCTACACCTTC
-	many	TRBV3-1	TRBJ2-7	CASSRVLRPSYEQYF	TGTGCCAGCAGCCGCGTGCTGAGACCCTCCTACGAGCAGTACTTC
TRBD1	many	TRBV27	TRBJ2-7	CASSITGGYGPYEQYF	TGTGCCAGCAGTATTACAGGGGGATATGGGCCCTACGAGCAGTACTTC
TRBD2	few	TRBV20-1	TRBJ2-3	CSARPSWGTSGLATRTDTQYF	TGCAGTGCTAGACCGTCCTGGGGAACTAGCGGGTTAGCTACGCGGACAGACACGCAGTATTTT
TRBD2	many	TRBV2	TRBJ2-5	CASRGLALETQYF	TGTGCCAGCAGGGGACTAGCGTTAGAGACCCAGTACTTC
TRBD1	few	TRBV27	TRBJ1-6	CASTTSGTGYDSPLHF	TGTGCCAGCACTACCTCCGGGACAGGGTATGATTCACCCCTCCACTTT
TRBD1	-	TRBV30	TRBJ2-7	CAWSTGQGARGEQYF	TGTGCCTGGAGTACCGGACAGGGGGCGCGTGGCGAGCAGTACTTC
TRBD1	many	TRBV28	TRBJ2-1	CASSFGTGGLDEQFF	TGTGCCAGCAGTTTCGGGACAGGGGGTCTCGATGAGCAGTTCTTC
TRBD1	few	TRBV27	TRBJ2-1	CASSFVVGQGSYNEQFF	TGTGCCAGCAGTTTTGTAGTCGGACAGGGCTCCTACAATGAGCAGTTCTTC
TRBD2	-	TRBV20-1	TRBJ2-7	CSAANEDETGTSGREQYF	TGCAGTGCGGCGAATGAGGACGAGACCGGGACTAGCGGGAGGGAGCAGTACTTC
-	many	TRBV24-1	TRBJ2-3	CATSDLTSGHTDTQYF	TGTGCCACCAGTGATTTGACGAGCGGTCACACAGATACGCAGTATTTT
-	many	TRBV6-2/TRBV6-3	TRBJ1-1	CASSYEGWQGNEAFF	TGTGCCAGCAGTTATGAGGGGTGGCAGGGAAATGAAGCTTTCTTT
-	-	TRBV28	TRBJ2-3	CASSFSGDPDTQYF	TGTGCCAGCAGTTTCTCCGGTGATCCAGATACGCAGTATTTT